The rows below give T cell receptor beta chains drawn from one sample of a study of T cell responses to AZD1222 COVID-19 vaccine. Libraries were prepared by immunoSEQ multiplex PCR; TCRdb keeps only in-frame clonotypes and omits some of them. This sample has some 140,000 clones; roughly nine tenths occur once, and the top ten carry about 5.5%. The sample was peripheral blood, taken on day 0 of MenACWY control vaccination. The receptor set was obtained from an adult in good health. CDR3s include the opening cysteine and the closing phenylalanine or tryptophan. D genes are given only for firm matches. Part of the rows lack a size; the others show once, few, many or a class for expanded clones.

d_gene,abundance,v_gene,j_gene,CDR3aa,CDR3nt
-,-,TRBV19,TRBJ1-2,CASSILSDYGYTF,TGTGCCAGTAGTATACTCAGTGACTATGGCTACACCTTC
-,-,TRBV19,TRBJ2-7,CASSIWMGGRGNTYEQYF,TGTGCCAGTAGTATATGGATGGGGGGCAGAGGGAACACCTACGAGCAGTACTTC
TRBD1,-,TRBV28,TRBJ1-2,CASSWRGHGYTF,TGTGCCAGCAGTTGGAGGGGGCATGGCTACACCTTC
TRBD1,once,TRBV2,TRBJ2-3,CASWGQLSDRSTDTQYF,TGTGCCAGCTGGGGACAGTTGAGCGACCGGTCGACAGATACGCAGTATTTT
-,-,TRBV9,TRBJ2-2,CASSVELYTGELFF,TGTGCCAGCAGCGTAGAACTATACACCGGGGAGCTGTTTTTT
-,-,TRBV28,TRBJ1-5,CASSLGQGPYQPQHF,TGTGCCAGCAGTTTAGGGCAGGGACCCTATCAGCCCCAGCATTTT
-,once,TRBV4-1,TRBJ1-3,CASSRGGQGGGNTIYF,TGCGCCAGCAGCCGAGGAGGGCAGGGTGGAGGAAACACCATATATTTT
-,-,TRBV7-3,TRBJ1-1,CASSLDSGTEAFF,TGTGCCAGCAGCTTAGACAGCGGGACTGAAGCTTTCTTT
TRBD1,few,TRBV18,TRBJ1-5,CASSPSQGGNSNQPQHF,TGTGCCAGCTCACCGTCACAGGGGGGAAATAGCAATCAGCCCCAGCATTTT
-,once,TRBV5-1,TRBJ2-2,CASSLPGPNTGELFF,TGCGCCAGCAGCTTGCCGGGGCCGAACACCGGGGAGCTGTTTTTT
-,-,TRBV20-1,TRBJ2-5,CSASLTGKETQYF,TGCAGTGCTAGTCTTACAGGGAAAGAGACCCAGTACTTC
-,-,TRBV18,TRBJ1-1,CASSPMQAKNTEAFF,TGTGCCAGCTCACCAATGCAAGCTAAGAACACTGAAGCTTTCTTT
TRBD1,few,TRBV7-9,TRBJ1-4,CASSSGTGFEKLFF,TGTGCCAGCAGCTCCGGGACAGGGTTTGAAAAACTGTTTTTT
-,-,TRBV18,TRBJ2-7,CASSLPRSRYEQYF,TGTGCCAGCTCGCTCCCGAGGAGTCGCTACGAGCAGTACTTC
-,-,TRBV7-8,TRBJ1-5,CASSQLPRINQPQHF,TGTGCCAGCAGCCAACTCCCCCGCATCAATCAGCCCCAGCATTTT
-,-,TRBV11-2,TRBJ1-2,CASSLWPYGYTF,TGTGCCAGCAGCTTATGGCCCTATGGCTACACCTTC
TRBD1,-,TRBV11-2,TRBJ1-4,CASSSPRQGGEKLFF,TGTGCCAGCAGCTCCCCCCGACAGGGTGGCGAAAAACTGTTTTTT
-,-,TRBV28,TRBJ1-2,CASSVNFLNYGYTF,TGTGCCAGCAGTGTAAATTTTCTTAACTATGGCTACACCTTC